This TCR beta chain was recorded in a study of blood T cell repertoires in COVID-19. Study summary: From T cells, B-cell-depleted T cells, or PBMCs came the material, which was cDNA or gDNA.

Seattle patient enrollment occurred during active infection, with longitudinal follow-up thereafter. Assay: immunoSEQ multiplex PCR; the TCRdb copy retains only in-frame clones and omits some. The table lists about 59,000 clones, more than 80% of them singletons. Germline CDR1 is KGHSH and CDR2 is LQKENI. The CDR3 sequence is 15 residues long. With V trimmed by 6 bases and J by 1 base, 9 bases remained unmatched. The sequencing sample was made of peripheral blood. The chain employs TRBV18 and TRBJ2-7; TRBD1 agrees at 7 bases. The TCR comes from a man aged 60 to 69 with COVID-19, enrolled during active disease. The CDR3 sequence: CASSRTGDPSYEQYF. DNA of the CDR3: TGTGCCAGCTCGCGTACAGGGGACCCGTCCTACGAGCAGTACTTC.